These 16 T cell receptor beta chains share one sample of origin, sequenced in a study of T cell changes during pregnancy in multiple sclerosis. Using immunoSEQ multiplex PCR, the repertoire was profiled, and TCRdb retains in-frame clones only, with some absent. This sample yields approximately 100,000 clones, of which almost 95% are seen a single time; around 0.96% belongs to the top ten. The sample here was peripheral blood, taken before pregnancy. All receptors come from a female donor with multiple sclerosis, enrolled in a pregnancy study.

This chain uses TRBV6-5 with TRBJ2-5; 10 positions match TRBD2. The CDR3 sequence is 15 residues long. From germline, CDR1 is MNHEY and CDR2 SVGAGI. V dropped 0 bases and J dropped 4; count of bases not matched to a gene: 2. The CDR3 DNA follows: TGTGCCAGCAGTTACTCAGCGGGAGGGAGAGAGACCCAGTACTTC. This gives the protein CASSYSAGGRETQYF.

The V call is TRBV5-6, the J call TRBJ1-4; tentative D call: TRBD1 (6 bases). The V and J ends lost 4 bases and 5 bases respectively, with 18 bases between them. The CDR3 has 16 residues. Germline CDR1 and CDR2: SGHDT and YYEEEE. The CDR3 here is CASSLQGTIVNEKLFF. In DNA form, the CDR3 reads TGTGCCAGCAGCCTCCAGGGGACAATCGTGAATGAAAAACTGTTTTTT. Together with reference TRBV5-6 and TRBJ1-4, the CDR3 gives the full variable domain: DAGVTQSPTHLIKTRGQQVTLRCSPKSGHDTVSWYQQALGQGPQFIFQYYEEEERQRGNFPDRFSGHQFPNYSSELNVNALLLGDSALYLCASSLQGTIVNEKLFFGSGTQLSVL.

This sequence joins TRBV5-1 and TRBJ2-5; TRBD2 matches 7 bases. The CDR3 contains 16 residues. V lost 0 bases, J lost 2 bases, and 7 bases stayed unmatched. The germline gives CDR1 SGHRS, CDR2 YFSETQ. In nucleotides, the CDR3 is TGCGCCAGCAGCTTGGCGGCTAGCGGAACACAAGAGACCCAGTACTTC. Residues: CASSLAASGTQETQYF.

The chain uses TRBV6-1 and TRBJ2-7; 8 positions match TRBD1. With V trimmed by 4 bases and J by 4 bases, 15 bases remained unmatched. The CDR3 has 17 amino acids. CDR1 and CDR2 (germline): MNHNS, SASEGT. CDR3 nucleotide sequence: TGTGCCAGCAGTGTCCGTGGACAGGGTTTCCCGTATTACGAGCAGTACTTC. Amino acid sequence: CASSVRGQGFPYYEQYF.

This chain links TRBV30 with TRBJ1-1; the D gene is possibly TRBD1 (6 bases). The ends were cut back, 0 bases at V and 11 bases at J, with 10 bases in the middle. The CDR3 has 11 amino acids. Looked up from germline, CDR1 is GTSNPN and CDR2 is SVGIG (reference sequence). For the CDR3, the DNA is TGTGCCTGGAGTGTAGGGGGTAAGGCTTTCTTT. Translation gives CAWSVGGKAFF.

This chain joins TRBV5-4 and TRBJ1-3; a possible D gene is TRBD1 (6 bases). This CDR3 is 16 amino acids long. Trimming removed 0 bases from V and 2 bases from J, with 12 bases in between. Germline loops: CDR1 SGHNT, CDR2 YYREEE (reference sequence). CDR3 in amino acids: CASSLETGRAGNTIYF. DNA for the CDR3: TGTGCCAGCAGCTTGGAAACAGGGCGAGCTGGAAACACCATATATTTT.

As for this clone: One end of the junction varies from germline; a read error may be responsible. The chain links TRBV6-4 to TRBJ2-1; 7 nucleotides line up with TRBD2. The CDR3 consists of 12 residues. Looked up from germline, CDR1 is MRHNA and CDR2 is SNTAGT. CDR3 sequence: CASSDSRGSPVF. CDR3 sequence (DNA): TGTGCCAGCAGTGACTCACGCGGGAGCCCTGTCTTC.

This chain links TRBV7-9 with TRBJ1-5, with D unclear. The CDR3 has 12 amino acids. Germline-derived CDR1 and CDR2 are SEHNR and FQNEAQ (reference sequence). V was cut by 2 bases and J by 10 bases, with 9 bases left in between. Here the CDR3 reads CASSLSGVPQHF. CDR3 DNA: TGTGCCAGCAGCTTATCCGGGGTACCCCAGCATTTT.

The V and J genes are TRBV12-5 and TRBJ2-1; 9 nucleotides line up with TRBD2. J lost 8 bases, V lost 1 base, and 6 bases had no gene match. There are 15 residues in the CDR3. Germline V lookup: CDR1 LGHNT, CDR2 FRNRAP. The CDR3 spells CASGLGSGLAYEQFF. In DNA, the CDR3 is TGTGCTAGTGGTTTGGGATCGGGACTAGCATATGAGCAGTTCTTC.

The chain couples TRBV19 to TRBJ2-7; the match to TRBD2 covers 7 bases. The V gene end was trimmed by 3 bases and the J gene end by 4 bases; junction bases not matched to a gene: 6. Germline CDR1 is LNHDA and CDR2 is SQIVND (reference sequence). This CDR3 has 14 residues. The CDR3 protein is CASSISTSFYEQYF. The CDR3 DNA reads TGTGCCAGTAGTATTTCGACTAGCTTTTACGAGCAGTACTTC.

The V and J genes are TRBV7-9 and TRBJ1-3, with 9 nucleotides matching TRBD1. V gave up 8 bases and J gave up 2 bases; unmatched junction bases: 10. From germline, CDR1 is SEHNR and CDR2 FQNEAQ (reference sequence). The CDR3 covers 16 residues. CDR3 sequence reads: CASEGIQGATGNTIYF. CDR3 DNA: TGTGCCAGCGAGGGAATACAGGGGGCAACTGGAAACACCATATATTTT.

Note on this clone: The junction does not match germline at one end; this may be a read error. The rearrangement joins TRBV6-4 to TRBJ2-5; perhaps TRBD1 as D (5 bases). This CDR3 comprises 13 residues. The germline gives CDR1 MRHNA, CDR2 SNTAGT. The DNA for the CDR3 is TGTGCCAGTAGTGCCGACAGTGGCGAGACCCAGTACTTC. Its translation: CASSADSGETQYF.

This clone qualifies as medium-sized. This chain connects TRBV4-2 to TRBJ2-1, with D possibly matching TRBD1 (5 bases). Trimming shortened V by 4 bases and J by 9 bases, and 10 bases separated the two germline ends. The CDR3 has 12 amino acids. From germline, CDR1 is LGHNA and CDR2 YNFKEQ. CDR3 sequence (DNA): TGTGCCAGCAGCCGGGGCCTTGCTGAGCAGTTCTTC. It specifies CASSRGLAEQFF.

This rearrangement joins TRBV5-1 to TRBJ2-1; the D gene is possibly TRBD2 (6 bases). With 4 bases removed from V and 4 bases from J, the gap between germline ends came to 12 bases. Germline V gene data show CDR1 as SGHRS and CDR2 as YFSETQ. This CDR3 comprises 14 residues. CDR3 bases: TGCGCCAGCAGCCCGGGACTGGATTACAATGAGCAGTTCTTC. Its translation: CASSPGLDYNEQFF.

This clone was observed once. The V and J genes are TRBV7-2 and TRBJ2-7, with a possible D match to TRBD2 (6 bases). Trimming took 4 bases from V and 7 from J, leaving 14 bases between them. The CDR3 contains 13 residues. The V gene's germline CDR1 is SGHTA and CDR2 FQGNSA. DNA of the CDR3: TGTGCCAGCAGCTGGCGGGACTGGGGGGAGCAGTACTTC. The encoded protein is CASSWRDWGEQYF. The full variable domain, with the rest looked up from reference TRBV7-2 and TRBJ2-7, is GAGVSQSPSNKVTEKGKDVELRCDPISGHTALYWYRQSLGQGLEFLIYFQGNSAPDKSGLPSDRFSAERTGGSVSTLTIQRTQQEDSAVYLCASSWRDWGEQYFGPGTRLTVT.

This rearrangement joins TRBV5-1 to TRBJ1-4; the D is unclear. V was trimmed by 0 bases and J by 0 bases, leaving 6 bases between them. Germline V gives CDR1 SGHRS, CDR2 YFSETQ. The CDR3 length is 15 residues. The CDR3 protein is CASSLDRATNEKLFF. DNA of the CDR3: TGCGCCAGCAGCTTGGACAGAGCAACTAATGAAAAACTGTTTTTT.